This TCR beta chain was identified during a study of blood T cell repertoires in COVID-19. Cohort assignment relied on participant-reported clinical history. The repertoire was sequenced with immunoSEQ multiplex PCR; TCRdb's copy has only in-frame clones and lacks some. The sample holds 140,000 or so clones, around 83% seen once. Sequencing was done on a sample of PBMCs or T cells enriched from blood (not recorded which). The sequence was obtained from a man aged 50 to 59 who had recovered from COVID-19.

The chain's CDR3 is CASSQGDGGTKETQYF. The CDR3 region has the DNA TGTGCCAGCAGCCAAGGAGATGGCGGGACGAAAGAGACCCAGTACTTC. The V gene is TRBV14, the J gene TRBJ2-5; D is perhaps TRBD2 (6 bases). V was shortened by 1 base and J by 3 bases, with 15 bases between the two germline ends. Germline V gives CDR1 SGHDN, CDR2 FVKESK. This CDR3 contains 16 residues.